The entry below gives a single TCR beta chain sequence along with its context. Via MiXCR, TCRdb re-called the RACE reads, giving one row per CDR3 protein. This table holds some 150,000 distinct CDR3 sequences, roughly 10% found once. This sample is part of a study of human T cells and chemical hapten exposure. Time point: patch test 2, 6 weeks after DPC sensitization. The treatment was: therapeutic diphenylcyclopropenone sensitization with weekly scalp DPC. The clonotype originates from a woman in her fifties or sixties with alopecia areata. Some clones in this sample may be carry-over from other donors' samples. The sample consisted of whole blood, taken in connection with sensitization to the hapten diphenylcyclopropenone (DPC).

The CDR3 loop is CASSPTGLAQFF. CDR3 in DNA: TGTGCCAGCAGCCCCACTGGACTGGCCCAGTTCTTC. V and J are TRBV5-6 and TRBJ2-1; a possible D gene is TRBD2 (5 bases). Trimming cost V 4 bases and J 13 bases, with 15 bases left between them. This CDR3 is 12 amino acids long. The germline V gene encodes CDR1 SGHDT and CDR2 YYEEEE. Filled out from reference TRBV5-6 and TRBJ2-1, the complete variable domain reads DAGVTQSPTHLIKTRGQQVTLRCSPKSGHDTVSWYQQALGQGPQFIFQYYEEEERQRGNFPDRFSGHQFPNYSSELNVNALLLGDSALYLCASSPTGLAQFFGPGTRLTVL.